A selection of T cell receptor beta chains follows, all from one sample in a study of cytomegalovirus exposure and HLA in healthy donors. Only in-frame clones appear in the TCRdb table, and some are missing; sequencing was by immunoSEQ multiplex PCR. There are about 150,000 clones in the sample; approximately 78% occur only once, and more than 1.2% lies in the top ten. The specimen was PBMCs. These receptors originate from a male donor in good health and CMV-seronegative. CDR3s include the opening cysteine and the closing phenylalanine or tryptophan. The D gene is left open where the match is weak. Rows give clone size only sometimes, using once, few, many, or a class for an expanded clone.

>TRBV15|TRBJ1-4|.|.
CATSKSWGPATNEKLFF
TGTGCCACCAGCAAGAGCTGGGGGCCGGCAACTAATGAAAAACTGTTTTTT
>TRBV7-9|TRBJ1-1|TRBD1|.
CSSSLGSGTANTEAFF
TGTTCCAGCAGCTTAGGATCGGGGACAGCGAACACTGAAGCTTTCTTT
>TRBV19|TRBJ1-1|.|.
CASSIRTDTEAFF
TGTGCCAGTAGTATAAGGACAGACACTGAAGCTTTCTTT
>TRBV4-2|TRBJ1-6|TRBD1|.
CASSQGTGGNSPLHF
TGTGCCAGCAGCCAAGGAACAGGGGGCAATTCACCCCTCCACTTT
>TRBV7-7|TRBJ2-2|.|.
CASSPGVATGELFF
TGTGCTAGCAGCCCAGGGGTTGCCACCGGGGAGCTGTTTTTT
>TRBV7-8|TRBJ1-5|.|.
CASSLEPGLNQPQHF
TGTGCCAGCAGCTTAGAACCAGGGCTAAATCAGCCCCAGCATTTT
>TRBV27|TRBJ2-3|TRBD1|.
CASSLVARDSRRDTQYF
TGTGCCAGCAGTTTAGTCGCACGGGACAGTCGCAGAGATACGCAGTATTTT
>TRBV18|TRBJ2-5|.|.
CASSPNTGFQETQYF
TGTGCCAGCTCACCAAATACAGGGTTTCAAGAGACCCAGTACTTC
>TRBV6-6|TRBJ1-1|.|few
CASRPAGGMNTEAFF
TGTGCCAGCCGACCGGCCGGGGGGATGAACACTGAAGCTTTCTTT
>TRBV4-2|TRBJ2-7|.|.
CASSQGSYSYEQYF
TGTGCCAGCAGCCAGGGGAGCTACTCCTACGAGCAGTACTTC
>TRBV19|TRBJ2-5|.|.
CASSRAGQPGSETQYF
TGTGCCAGTAGTAGGGCAGGACAGCCCGGGTCAGAGACCCAGTACTTC
>TRBV29-1|TRBJ2-7|TRBD2|.
CSVSGLAGNEQYF
TGCAGCGTTTCGGGACTAGCGGGAAACGAGCAGTACTTC
>TRBV28|TRBJ1-5|.|.
CAIQPVTDSNQPQHF
TGTGCCATCCAACCGGTGACAGATAGCAATCAGCCCCAGCATTTT
>TRBV27|TRBJ2-1|TRBD1|.
CASSSPGTGIYNEQFF
TGTGCCAGCAGTTCCCCCGGGACAGGGATCTACAATGAGCAGTTCTTC
>TRBV7-9|TRBJ2-2|TRBD1|.
CASSLWTGRGELFF
TGTGCCAGCAGCTTATGGACAGGGAGAGGGGAGCTGTTTTTT
>TRBV25-1|TRBJ1-3|.|.
CASSELAGKAGNTIYF
TGTGCCAGCAGTGAATTAGCGGGGAAAGCTGGAAACACCATATATTTT
>TRBV27|TRBJ2-7|TRBD2|.
CASSLGTSGGAGYEQHF
TGTGCCAGCAGTTTAGGGACTAGCGGGGGGGCTGGGTACGAGCAGCACTTC
>TRBV12-5|TRBJ2-7|TRBD1|few
CASGMSKTGNDEQYF
TGTGCTAGTGGGATGTCGAAGACAGGGAATGACGAGCAGTACTTC
>TRBV19|TRBJ2-3|.|few
CASSRRDTGLADTQYF
TGTGCCAGTAGTCGACGGGACACGGGGTTGGCAGATACGCAGTATTTT
>TRBV30|TRBJ2-2|TRBD1|once
CAWSPVGQSNTGELFF
TGTGCCTGGAGTCCAGTGGGACAGTCAAACACCGGGGAGCTGTTTTTT
>TRBV11-3|TRBJ2-2|TRBD2|.
CASSQGLATGELFF
TGTGCCAGCAGCCAGGGACTAGCGACCGGGGAGCTGTTTTTT
>TRBV6-5|TRBJ1-3|.|.
CASSYSRASSGNTIYF
TGTGCCAGCAGTTACAGCAGGGCCAGCTCTGGAAACACCATATATTTT
>TRBV7-3|TRBJ2-5|TRBD2|.
CASSPAGLQETQYF
TGTGCCAGCAGCCCAGCGGGACTGCAAGAGACCCAGTACTTC
>TRBV5-4|TRBJ1-6|.|.
CASSQNSGLANSPLHF
TGTGCCAGCAGCCAAAATTCGGGACTAGCTAATTCACCCCTCCACTTT
>TRBV27|TRBJ1-2|.|.
CASSRGGGGYTF
TGTGCCAGCAGCCGGGGGGGAGGAGGCTACACCTTC
>TRBV27|TRBJ1-1|.|.
CASSLRENTEAFF
TGTGCCAGCAGCCTCAGGGAGAACACTGAAGCTTTCTTT
>TRBV5-6|TRBJ2-5|TRBD1|.
CASSWDSTYQETQYF
TGTGCCAGCAGCTGGGACAGCACTTACCAAGAGACCCAGTACTTC
>TRBV18|TRBJ1-4|TRBD1|.
CASSRSGQGYEKLFF
TGTGCCAGCTCACGTTCGGGACAGGGGTATGAAAAACTGTTTTTT
>TRBV19|TRBJ1-2|TRBD1|.
CASRPGQGVYNGYTF
TGTGCCAGTAGGCCGGGACAGGGGGTCTACAATGGCTACACCTTC
>TRBV15|TRBJ2-5|TRBD1|once
CATSRGQGSEYF
TGTGCCACCAGCAGAGGACAGGGTTCGGAGTACTTC
>TRBV7-9|TRBJ2-7|TRBD1|.
CASSPRTGGAVNEQYF
TGTGCCAGCAGCCCCCGGACAGGGGGCGCGGTCAACGAGCAGTACTTC
>TRBV6-1|TRBJ2-2|TRBD2|.
CASSEAISGWGGNTGELFF
TGTGCCAGCAGTGAAGCGATCAGTGGGTGGGGGGGTAACACCGGGGAGCTGTTTTTT
>TRBV18|TRBJ2-2|TRBD2|.
CASSPGSSGTGGELFF
TGTGCCAGCTCACCAGGGTCCAGCGGGACTGGCGGGGAGCTGTTTTTT
>TRBV19|TRBJ2-5|TRBD2|.
CASSIGGSGGVQETQYF
TGTGCCAGTAGTATAGGGGGTAGCGGGGGAGTTCAAGAGACCCAGTACTTC
>TRBV4-1|TRBJ2-3|.|.
CASSQGGSGPDTQYF
TGCGCCAGCAGCCAAGGAGGGAGTGGTCCAGATACGCAGTATTTT
>TRBV6-5|TRBJ1-1|.|.
CASSYRFVGGTTEAFF
TGTGCCAGCAGTTACCGTTTTGTAGGGGGAACCACTGAAGCTTTCTTT
>TRBV5-1|TRBJ2-4|TRBD1|.
CASSEDRGIQYF
TGCGCCAGCAGCGAGGACAGGGGCATTCAGTACTTC
>TRBV9|TRBJ2-1|TRBD2|.
CASSVGLREGRNEQFF
TGTGCCAGCAGCGTAGGTCTGCGGGAGGGCCGCAATGAGCAGTTCTTC
>TRBV30|TRBJ2-7|.|once
CAWTLSSYEQYF
TGTGCCTGGACTCTGAGCTCCTACGAGCAGTACTTC
>TRBV27|TRBJ2-2|TRBD2|.
CASSYSSGNTGELFF
TGTGCCAGCAGTTATTCTAGCGGGAACACCGGGGAGCTGTTTTTT
>TRBV18|TRBJ2-7|TRBD1|.
CASHRPLRGLYEQYF
TGTGCCAGTCACCGCCCCCTTAGGGGGCTTTACGAGCAGTACTTC
>TRBV15|TRBJ1-2|TRBD1|.
CATSRDTGEINGYTF
TGTGCCACCAGCAGAGATACAGGGGAGATCAATGGCTACACCTTC
>TRBV6-6|TRBJ1-5|TRBD1|once
CASSQPRQGSNQPQHF
TGTGCCAGCAGCCAGCCGCGACAGGGGAGCAATCAGCCCCAGCATTTT
>TRBV6-5|TRBJ2-1|.|.
CASLGRGLDNEQFF
TGTGCCAGCCTTGGCCGCGGCCTTGACAATGAGCAGTTCTTC
>TRBV7-2|TRBJ1-1|.|.
CASSFERGNTEAFF
TGTGCCAGCAGCTTTGAAAGGGGGAACACTGAAGCTTTCTTT
>TRBV19|TRBJ2-2|TRBD2|.
CASSIRLAGGLAHTGELFF
TGTGCCAGTAGTATCCGTCTAGCGGGGGGCCTAGCCCACACCGGGGAGCTGTTTTTT
>TRBV28|TRBJ1-5|.|.
CASRSPGGIQPQHF
TGTGCCAGCAGGTCCCCGGGGGGGATTCAGCCCCAGCATTTT
>TRBV19|TRBJ1-5|.|.
CASVAYGSNQPQHF
TGTGCCAGTGTGGCATACGGGAGCAATCAGCCCCAGCATTTT
>TRBV27|TRBJ1-5|.|.
CASSLRQFNQPQHF
TGTGCCAGCAGTCTCCGACAGTTCAATCAGCCCCAGCATTTT
>TRBV6-1|TRBJ2-1|TRBD1|.
CASSARTGTYNEQFF
TGTGCCAGCAGTGCGAGGACAGGAACCTACAATGAGCAGTTCTTC
>TRBV28|TRBJ2-1|.|.
CASSQFGRLVGGYNEQFF
TGTGCCAGCAGCCAATTTGGGCGCCTAGTGGGAGGCTACAATGAGCAGTTCTTC
>TRBV7-9|TRBJ2-3|TRBD2|.
CASSPRRTSGITDTQYF
TGTGCCAGCAGCCCTAGGCGGACTAGCGGGATCACAGATACGCAGTATTTT